Following are 8 T cell receptor beta chains from one sample sequenced in a study of Ad26.COV2.S vaccination and SARS-CoV-2 variants. Data came from immunoSEQ multiplex PCR; TCRdb stores just in-frame clones and leaves some out. The table lists 300,000 to 500,000 clones, less than 90% of them singletons, with under 4% in the top ten. Treatment given: approximately 18 received Ad26.COV2.S at low or high dose, single or two shots; about five received placebo; per-sample allocation not given. Collection of the samples took place on day 63 after the first injection of vaccine or placebo. Sample: peripheral blood, taken in a trial of Ad26.COV2.S vaccine versus placebo. The receptor source for this set is a person between 18 and 65 years old who received the Ad26.COV2.S COVID-19 vaccine or a placebo.

The chain couples TRBV3-1 (or the pseudogene TRBV3-2) to TRBJ2-1, with D tentatively TRBD1 (5 bases). The CDR3 sequence is 13 residues long. The germline CDR1 and CDR2 sequences are LGHDT and YNNKEL (reference sequence). Trimming took off 0 bases at V and 7 bases at J, with 7 bases between the two ends. This CDR3 is CASSQDSGNEQFF. CDR3 nucleotide sequence: TGTGCCAGCAGCCAAGATTCAGGGAATGAGCAGTTCTTC.

The chain couples TRBV5-4 to TRBJ2-5, with 8 bases fitting TRBD2. This CDR3 has 16 amino acids. Germline V gives CDR1 SGHNT, CDR2 YYREEE (reference sequence). Trimming at V came to 4 bases and at J to 4 bases, leaving 12 bases not matched to a gene. The CDR3 region is CASSEGPGLGGETQYF. The CDR3 region has the DNA TGTGCCAGCAGCGAGGGACCGGGACTAGGCGGAGAGACCCAGTACTTC.

This sequence joins TRBV5-1 and TRBJ2-7; 7 nucleotides align to TRBD2. The germline gives CDR1 SGHRS, CDR2 YFSETQ. V was clipped by 2 bases and J by 4 bases; unmatched bases: 6. The CDR3 has 14 residues. CDR3 amino acids: CASSFSGPLYEQYF. The DNA for the CDR3 is TGCGCCAGCAGCTTTAGCGGGCCGCTTTACGAGCAGTACTTC.

The gene calls are TRBV7-2 and TRBJ1-5; D ambiguous. V lost 5 bases to trimming and J lost 4 bases, with 9 bases between them. The germline V gene encodes CDR1 SGHTA and CDR2 FQGNSA. CDR3 length equals 13 residues. The CDR3 sequence is CASSRQANQPQHF. Written as DNA, the CDR3 is TGTGCCAGCAGCAGGCAGGCGAATCAGCCCCAGCATTTT.

The chain is built from TRBV2 and TRBJ1-1, with D uncertain. Germline V lookup: CDR1 SNHLY, CDR2 FYNNEI. V lost 0 bases and J 13 bases, leaving 21 bases between the germline ends. The CDR3 runs to 15 residues. CDR3 protein: CASSEATAGGWKGFF. For the CDR3, the DNA is TGTGCCAGCAGTGAAGCTACGGCAGGCGGCTGGAAGGGTTTCTTT. Variable domain in full (rest from reference TRBV2 and TRBJ1-1): EPEVTQTPSHQVTQMGQEVILRCVPISNHLYFYWYRQILGQKVEFLVSFYNNEISEKSEIFDDQFSVERPDGSNFTLKIRSTKLEDSAMYFCASSEATAGGWKGFFGQGTRLTVV.

The chain is built from TRBV28 and TRBJ1-1, with TRBD1 matching 7 bases. This CDR3 contains 16 residues. CDR1 MDHEN and CDR2 SYDVKM come from the germline V gene. V shed 5 bases, J shed 8 bases, and the junction held 17 bases outside the gene matches. CDR3 DNA sequence: TGTGCCAGCAGTCTCACGCTACAGGGGACGTCCTCGGAAGCTTTCTTT. It specifies CASSLTLQGTSSEAFF.

The chain carries TRBV2 and TRBJ2-7, with D tentatively TRBD1 (6 bases). Germline V gene lookup returns CDR1 SNHLY and CDR2 FYNNEI. The CDR3 consists of 15 residues. The V end was cut by 4 bases, the J end by 7 bases, with 20 bases between. The CDR3 nucleotides read TGTGCCAGCAGTGCTTCGACAGGTGGAGTAGGGGAGCAGTACTTC. Amino acids: CASSASTGGVGEQYF.

The chain uses TRBV4-1 and TRBJ2-2; 7 nucleotides agree with TRBD1. CDR3 length equals 20 residues. The germline V gene has CDR1 MGHRA and CDR2 YSYEKL. Losses at the gene ends were 4 bases for V and 1 base for J; bases not matched to a gene: 18. DNA for the CDR3: TGCGCCAGCAGCCCTCTTACAGGGGCCCCCAAAACAGGGAACACCGGGGAGCTGTTTTTT. It translates to CASSPLTGAPKTGNTGELFF.